The entry that follows covers one TCR beta chain sequence. The sample originates from a study of blood T cell repertoires in COVID-19. As for the study in general: Recovered status in Cohort 3 required two negative PCRs, clearance, or symptom resolution.

The CDR3 sequence is 17 residues long. Germline CDR1 SGHNT, CDR2 YYREEE (reference sequence). The ends lost 5 bases at V and 6 bases at J; junction bases unmatched: 15. Sequencing was performed with immunoSEQ multiplex PCR; in TCRdb, only in-frame clones are kept and a portion is missing. Altogether about 210,000 clones are present, roughly 84% being singletons, with the ten largest covering roughly 7.2%. The V call is TRBV5-4, the J call TRBJ2-1; the match to TRBD2 covers 9 bases. The sequence derives from a man aged 30 to 45 in a cohort exposed to, infected with or recovered from COVID-19 (not recorded which). The sequencing input was PBMCs or T cells enriched from blood (not recorded which). This chain's CDR3 is CASSPFPGLASGNEQFF. The CDR3 nucleotides read TGTGCCAGCAGTCCCTTTCCGGGACTAGCTTCCGGCAATGAGCAGTTCTTC.